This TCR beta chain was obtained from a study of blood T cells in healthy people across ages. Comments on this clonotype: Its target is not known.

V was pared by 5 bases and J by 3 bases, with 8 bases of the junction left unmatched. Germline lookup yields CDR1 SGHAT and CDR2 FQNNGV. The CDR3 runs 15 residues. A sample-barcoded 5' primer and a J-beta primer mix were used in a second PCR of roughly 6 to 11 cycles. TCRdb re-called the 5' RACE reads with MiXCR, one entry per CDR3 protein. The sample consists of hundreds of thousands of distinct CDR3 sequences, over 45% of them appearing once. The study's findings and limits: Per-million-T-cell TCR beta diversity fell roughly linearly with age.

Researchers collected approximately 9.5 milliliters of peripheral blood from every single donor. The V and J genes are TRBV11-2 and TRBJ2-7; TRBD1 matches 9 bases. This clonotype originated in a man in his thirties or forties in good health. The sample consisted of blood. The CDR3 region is CASSAFDRGDYEQYF. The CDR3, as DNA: TGTGCCAGCAGCGCCTTCGACAGGGGGGACTACGAGCAGTACTTC.